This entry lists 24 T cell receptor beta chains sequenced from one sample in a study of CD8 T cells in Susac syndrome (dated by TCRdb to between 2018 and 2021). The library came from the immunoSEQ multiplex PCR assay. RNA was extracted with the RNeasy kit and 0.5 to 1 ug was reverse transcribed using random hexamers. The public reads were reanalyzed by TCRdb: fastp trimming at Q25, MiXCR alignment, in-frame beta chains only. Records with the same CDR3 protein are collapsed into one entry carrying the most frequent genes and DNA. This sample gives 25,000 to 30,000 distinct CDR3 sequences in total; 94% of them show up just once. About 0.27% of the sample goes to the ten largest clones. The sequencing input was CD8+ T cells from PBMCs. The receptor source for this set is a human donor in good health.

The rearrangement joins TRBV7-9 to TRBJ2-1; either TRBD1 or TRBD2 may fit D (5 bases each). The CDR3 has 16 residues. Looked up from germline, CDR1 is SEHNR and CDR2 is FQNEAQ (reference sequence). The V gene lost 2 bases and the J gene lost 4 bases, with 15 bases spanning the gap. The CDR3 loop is CASSLRSRGRYNEQFF. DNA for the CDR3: TGTGCCAGCAGCTTAAGGTCCCGGGGACGATACAATGAGCAGTTCTTC.

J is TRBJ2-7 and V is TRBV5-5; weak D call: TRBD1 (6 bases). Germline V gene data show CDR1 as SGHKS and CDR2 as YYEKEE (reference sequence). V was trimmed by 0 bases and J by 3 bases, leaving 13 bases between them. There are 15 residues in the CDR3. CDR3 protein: CASSLGAGALYEQYF. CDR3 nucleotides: TGTGCCAGCAGCTTGGGGGCAGGGGCCCTCTACGAGCAGTACTTC.

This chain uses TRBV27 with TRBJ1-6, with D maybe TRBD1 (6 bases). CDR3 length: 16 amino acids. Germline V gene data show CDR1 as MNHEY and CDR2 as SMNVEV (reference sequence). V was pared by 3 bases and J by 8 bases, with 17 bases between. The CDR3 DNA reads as TGTGCCAGCAGTTTCTCTCCGCCAGGGGTGCATTCACCCCTCCACTTT. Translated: CASSFSPPGVHSPLHF.

Written as DNA, the CDR3 is TGTGCCAGCAGTTTAGCGCGGGGCTTCTCTGGAAACACCATATATTTT. Translating it yields CASSLARGFSGNTIYF. The rearrangement joins TRBV12-3 or TRBV12-4 to TRBJ1-3, with D perhaps matching TRBD1 (5 bases). The V gene lost 0 bases and the J gene lost 0 bases, with 9 bases spanning the gap. The CDR3 totals 16 residues.

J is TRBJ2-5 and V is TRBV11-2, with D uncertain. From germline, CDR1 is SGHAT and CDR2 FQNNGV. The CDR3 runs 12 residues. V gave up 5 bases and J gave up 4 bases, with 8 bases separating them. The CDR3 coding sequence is TGTGCCAGCAGCCACACAAGAGAGACCCAGTACTTC. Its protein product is CASSHTRETQYF.

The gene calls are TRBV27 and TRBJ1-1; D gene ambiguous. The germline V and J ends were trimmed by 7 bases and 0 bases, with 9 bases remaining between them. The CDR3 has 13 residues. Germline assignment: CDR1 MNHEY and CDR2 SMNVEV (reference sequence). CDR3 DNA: TGTGCCAGCACGACGGGGATGAACACTGAAGCTTTCTTT. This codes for CASTTGMNTEAFF.

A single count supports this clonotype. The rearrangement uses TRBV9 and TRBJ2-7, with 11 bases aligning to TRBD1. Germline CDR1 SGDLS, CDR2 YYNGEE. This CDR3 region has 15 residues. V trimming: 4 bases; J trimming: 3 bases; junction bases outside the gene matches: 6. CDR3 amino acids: CASSSRTGGIYEQYF. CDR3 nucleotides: TGTGCCAGCAGCTCACGGACAGGGGGCATCTACGAGCAGTACTTC.

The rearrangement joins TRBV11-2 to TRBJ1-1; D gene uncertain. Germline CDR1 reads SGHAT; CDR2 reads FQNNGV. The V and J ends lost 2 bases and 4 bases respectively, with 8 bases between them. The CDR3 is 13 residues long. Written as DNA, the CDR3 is TGTGCCAGCAGCTTATCGAGGACCACTGAAGCTTTCTTT. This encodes CASSLSRTTEAFF.

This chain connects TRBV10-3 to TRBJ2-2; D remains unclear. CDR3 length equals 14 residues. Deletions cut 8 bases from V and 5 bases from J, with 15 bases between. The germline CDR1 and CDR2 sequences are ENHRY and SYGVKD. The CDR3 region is CAILSTDGTGELFF. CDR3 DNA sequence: TGTGCCATCTTGTCAACTGACGGAACCGGGGAGCTGTTTTTT.

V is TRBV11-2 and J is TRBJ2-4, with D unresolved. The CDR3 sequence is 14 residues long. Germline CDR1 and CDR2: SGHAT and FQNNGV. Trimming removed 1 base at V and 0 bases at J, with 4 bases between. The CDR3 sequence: CASSLVGAKNIQYF. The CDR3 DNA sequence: TGTGCCAGCAGCTTAGTTGGAGCCAAAAACATTCAGTACTTC.

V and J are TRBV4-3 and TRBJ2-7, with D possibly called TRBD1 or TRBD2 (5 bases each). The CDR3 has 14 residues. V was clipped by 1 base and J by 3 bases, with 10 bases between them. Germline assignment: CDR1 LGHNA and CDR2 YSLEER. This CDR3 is CASSQGGRSYEQYF. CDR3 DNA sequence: TGCGCCAGCAGCCAAGGGGGACGGAGCTACGAGCAGTACTTC.

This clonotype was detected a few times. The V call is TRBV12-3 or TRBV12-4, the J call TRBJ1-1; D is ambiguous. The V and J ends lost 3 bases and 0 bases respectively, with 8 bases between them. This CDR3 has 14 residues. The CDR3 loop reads CASSLGGMNTEAFF. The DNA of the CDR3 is TGTGCCAGCAGTTTGGGTGGGATGAACACTGAAGCTTTCTTT.

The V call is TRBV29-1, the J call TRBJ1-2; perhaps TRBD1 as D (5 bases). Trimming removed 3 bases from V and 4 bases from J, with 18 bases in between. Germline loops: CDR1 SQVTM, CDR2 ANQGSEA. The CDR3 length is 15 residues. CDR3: CSVDATGPLGYGYTF. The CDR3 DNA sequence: TGCAGCGTTGACGCTACAGGTCCTCTGGGCTATGGCTACACCTTC.

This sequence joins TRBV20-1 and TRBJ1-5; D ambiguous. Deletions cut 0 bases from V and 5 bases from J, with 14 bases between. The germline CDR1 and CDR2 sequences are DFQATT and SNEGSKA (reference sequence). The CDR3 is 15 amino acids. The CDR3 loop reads CSARDWQAGDQPQHF. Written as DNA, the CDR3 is TGCAGTGCTAGAGATTGGCAGGCCGGCGATCAGCCCCAGCATTTT.

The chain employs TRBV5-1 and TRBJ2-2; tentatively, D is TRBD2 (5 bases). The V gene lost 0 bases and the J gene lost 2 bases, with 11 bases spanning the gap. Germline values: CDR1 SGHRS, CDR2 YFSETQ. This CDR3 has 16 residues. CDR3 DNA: TGCGCCAGCAGCTTGGCCTGGACTGCCAACACCGGGGAGCTGTTTTTT. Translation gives CASSLAWTANTGELFF.

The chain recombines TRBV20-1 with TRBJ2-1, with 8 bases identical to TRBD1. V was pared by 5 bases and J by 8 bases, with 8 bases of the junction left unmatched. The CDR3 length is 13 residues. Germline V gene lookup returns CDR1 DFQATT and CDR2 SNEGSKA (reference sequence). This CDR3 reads CSAVDRDVDEQFF. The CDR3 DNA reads TGCAGTGCTGTGGACAGGGATGTGGATGAGCAGTTCTTC.

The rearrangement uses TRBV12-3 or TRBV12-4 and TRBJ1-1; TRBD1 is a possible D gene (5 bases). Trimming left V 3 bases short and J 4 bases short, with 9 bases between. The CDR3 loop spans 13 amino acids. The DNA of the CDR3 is TGTGCCAGCAGTTTTCCGGGACGCACTGAAGCTTTCTTT. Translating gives CASSFPGRTEAFF.

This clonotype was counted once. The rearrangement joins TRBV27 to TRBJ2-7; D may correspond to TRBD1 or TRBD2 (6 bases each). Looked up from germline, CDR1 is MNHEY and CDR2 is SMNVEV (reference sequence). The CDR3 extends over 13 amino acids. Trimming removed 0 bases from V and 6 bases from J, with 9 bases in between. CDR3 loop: CASSLSGGGEQYF. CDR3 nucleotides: TGTGCCAGCAGTTTATCGGGGGGCGGCGAGCAGTACTTC.

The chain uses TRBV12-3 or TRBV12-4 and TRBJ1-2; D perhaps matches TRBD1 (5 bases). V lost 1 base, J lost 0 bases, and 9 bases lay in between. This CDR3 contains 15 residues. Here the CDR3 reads CASSLGGGANYGYTF. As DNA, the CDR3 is TGTGCCAGCAGTTTAGGAGGAGGGGCTAACTATGGCTACACCTTC.

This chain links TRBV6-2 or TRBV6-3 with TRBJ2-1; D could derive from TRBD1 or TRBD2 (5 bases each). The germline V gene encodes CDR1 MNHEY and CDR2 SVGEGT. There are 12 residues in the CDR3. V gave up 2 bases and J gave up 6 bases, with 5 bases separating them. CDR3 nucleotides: TGTGCCAGCAGTTACGGGGGCAATGAGCAGTTCTTC. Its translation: CASSYGGNEQFF.

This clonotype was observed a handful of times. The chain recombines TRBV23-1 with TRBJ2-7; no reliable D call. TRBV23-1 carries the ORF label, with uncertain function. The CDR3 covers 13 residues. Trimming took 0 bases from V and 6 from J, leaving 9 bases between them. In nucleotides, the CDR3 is TGCGCCAGCAGTCAATCGTCGGGTGTCGAGCAGTACTTC. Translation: CASSQSSGVEQYF.

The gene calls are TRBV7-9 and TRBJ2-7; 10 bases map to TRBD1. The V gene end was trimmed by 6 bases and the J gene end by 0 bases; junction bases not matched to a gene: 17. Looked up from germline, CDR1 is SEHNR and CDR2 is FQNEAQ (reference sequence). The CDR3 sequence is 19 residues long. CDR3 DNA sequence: TGTGCCAGCAGATCGTTCTCCGGGACAGGGGCCTCCAGCTCCTACGAGCAGTACTTC. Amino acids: CASRSFSGTGASSSYEQYF.

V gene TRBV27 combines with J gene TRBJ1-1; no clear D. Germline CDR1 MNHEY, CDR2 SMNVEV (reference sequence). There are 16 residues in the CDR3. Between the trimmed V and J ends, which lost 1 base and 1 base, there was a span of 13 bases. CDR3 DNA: TGTGCCAGCAGTTTATATTTCGGCCAGCCGAACACTGAAGCTTTCTTT. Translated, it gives CASSLYFGQPNTEAFF.

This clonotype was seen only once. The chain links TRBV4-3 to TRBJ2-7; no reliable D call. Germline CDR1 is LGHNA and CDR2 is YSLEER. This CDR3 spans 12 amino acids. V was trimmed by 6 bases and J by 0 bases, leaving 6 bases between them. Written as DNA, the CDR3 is TGCGCCAGCAGTTCGGTCTCCTACGAGCAGTACTTC. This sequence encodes CASSSVSYEQYF.